The rows below give T cell receptor beta chains drawn from one sample of a study of T cell changes during pregnancy in multiple sclerosis. Clones were sequenced by immunoSEQ multiplex PCR, and TCRdb holds only the in-frame ones, with some missing. The data show 80,000 to 100,000 clones, about nine tenths seen once. This sample comprised peripheral blood, obtained after pregnancy. The receptor set was obtained from a female donor in good health, enrolled as a control in a pregnancy study. The conserved cysteine and the conserved F or W are not part of the CDR3 here. Fields, in order: J gene, V gene, CDR3 protein.

TRBJ2-5,TRBV7-2,ASSQGAETQY
TRBJ2-1,TRBV28,ASSALGAGQF
TRBJ2-7,TRBV5-4,ASSAGSKWEQY
TRBJ1-1,TRBV4-3,ASSQGGVTEAF
TRBJ2-3,TRBV7-9,ASSKAGTDTQY
TRBJ1-1,TRBV6-6,ASSLTPDSEAF
TRBJ1-5,TRBV27,ASSFEDSGIGNQPQH
TRBJ1-3,TRBV2,ASSDGRGISGNTIY
TRBJ2-2,TRBV30,AWRASANTGELF
TRBJ2-1,TRBV5-6,ASSLRRDWAYNEQF
TRBJ1-2,TRBV9,ASSAQGQGNYGYT
TRBJ1-2,TRBV4-3,ASSQDRLGVRDGYT
TRBJ1-2,TRBV5-8,ASSLWAGPNYGYT
TRBJ1-1,TRBV7-2,ASSLGVLGGRGVNTEAF
TRBJ1-1,TRBV5-6,ASSLGGQGRNTEAF
TRBJ2-7,TRBV6-1,ASSRRGWEQY
TRBJ2-2,TRBV28,ATPGANTGELF
TRBJ2-7,TRBV4-3,ASSQAGRGWYEQY
TRBJ1-4,TRBV28,ASRTARGIPKREKLF
TRBJ2-7,TRBV5-6,ASSLGFRQHSYEQY
TRBJ2-7,TRBV5-1,ASSTGLYEQY
TRBJ2-7,TRBV6-5,ASSRQGTYEQY
TRBJ1-1,TRBV4-1,ASSQKRGLEAF
TRBJ1-1,TRBV7-8,ASSVSGEAF
TRBJ2-2,TRBV6-5,ASSGQGENTGELF
TRBJ2-3,TRBV5-8,ASSLAGTGRGTDTQY
TRBJ1-2,TRBV7-9,ASSFPIRYGYT
TRBJ2-2,TRBV11-3,ASSSSGTHWAGELF
TRBJ2-3,TRBV19,ASSIEQGSTDTQY
TRBJ1-1,TRBV4-2,ASSEAVPDTEAF
TRBJ1-1,TRBV30,AWSVTGGNTEAF
TRBJ1-1,TRBV4-1,ASSQTPGQGNTEAF
TRBJ2-7,TRBV10-2,ASRMKGDYEQY
TRBJ2-3,TRBV7-2,ASSLVRAGGYSSTDTQY
TRBJ1-1,TRBV6-4,ASRKTGELEAF
TRBJ2-6,TRBV27,ASRSTGANVLT
TRBJ1-6,TRBV27,ASSGTGTGGQGSPLH
TRBJ2-7,TRBV5-5,ASSPQQGANEQY
TRBJ2-3,TRBV11-2,ASSHGTSTRTDTQY
TRBJ2-7,TRBV27,ASSRTGQGGYEQY
TRBJ2-7,TRBV6-6,ASSRLAGAYEQY
TRBJ1-6,TRBV6-1,ASTGGNSPLH
TRBJ2-1,TRBV21-1,ATEYNEQF
TRBJ1-6,TRBV4-1,ARKGTAYNSPLH
TRBJ1-2,TRBV7-3,ASSPSSTASYGYT